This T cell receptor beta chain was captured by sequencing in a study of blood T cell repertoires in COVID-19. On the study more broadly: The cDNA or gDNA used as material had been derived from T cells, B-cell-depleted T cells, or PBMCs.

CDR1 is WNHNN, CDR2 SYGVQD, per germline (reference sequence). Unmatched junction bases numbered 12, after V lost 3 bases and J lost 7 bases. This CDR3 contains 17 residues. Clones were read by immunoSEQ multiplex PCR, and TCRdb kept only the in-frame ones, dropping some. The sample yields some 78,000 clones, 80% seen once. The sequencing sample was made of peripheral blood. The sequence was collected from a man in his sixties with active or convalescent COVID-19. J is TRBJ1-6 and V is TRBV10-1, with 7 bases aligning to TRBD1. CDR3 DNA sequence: TGCGCCAGCAGTGACAGGACAGGCATACTCTCCAATTCACCCCTCCACTTT. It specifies CASSDRTGILSNSPLHF.